These 15 T cell receptor beta chains were all obtained from the same sample, sequenced in a study of T cell clones after liver transplantation. Data came from immunoSEQ multiplex PCR; TCRdb stores just in-frame clones and leaves some out. Here the sample spans some 16,000 clones, 65% to 85% being singletons. Sequencing was performed on CD8+ T cells from blood, taken 48 months after liver transplant. Source of these receptors: a human patient who received a liver transplant. Some of the T cells may derive from the graft donor.

The CDR3 DNA reads as TGCAGCGTTTTCCCCGCCGGGGCTTGGTATGGCTACACCTTC. Its translation: CSVFPAGAWYGYTF. This chain uses TRBV29-1 with TRBJ1-2; tentatively, D is TRBD1 (5 bases). This CDR3 contains 14 residues. The germline V gene has CDR1 SQVTM and CDR2 ANQGSEA. With 5 bases removed from V and 5 bases from J, the gap between germline ends came to 18 bases.

This chain connects TRBV5-1 to TRBJ1-4; D call uncertain. The CDR3 has 15 residues. Germline V gene lookup returns CDR1 SGHRS and CDR2 YFSETQ. The V end was cut by 2 bases, the J end by 8 bases, with 16 bases between. The CDR3 reads CASSFSGSWGEKLFF. CDR3 bases: TGCGCCAGCAGCTTCTCCGGGTCTTGGGGAGAAAAACTGTTTTTT.

The CDR3 region is CASRDQTSGRKYEQYF. The CDR3 DNA reads as TGCGCCAGCAGGGACCAGACTAGCGGACGTAAATACGAGCAGTACTTC. The chain links TRBV10-1 to TRBJ2-7; 9 bases agree with TRBD2. The germline V gene has CDR1 WNHNN and CDR2 SYGVQD (reference sequence). The CDR3 length is 16 residues. Trimming cost V 6 bases and J 4 bases; bases outside gene matches: 13.

The rearrangement links TRBV5-1 to TRBJ2-7; D is possibly TRBD1 or TRBD2 (5 bases each). Deletions cut 2 bases from V and 5 bases from J, with 17 bases between. CDR1 is SGHRS, CDR2 YFSETQ, per germline. CDR3 size: 15 residues. The CDR3 reads CASSFSGALGNEQYF. The CDR3 DNA reads as TGCGCCAGCAGCTTTTCCGGGGCCCTGGGGAACGAGCAGTACTTC.

The rearrangement uses TRBV6-1 and TRBJ2-4; D unclear. V lost 2 bases to trimming and J lost 0 bases, with 14 bases between them. This CDR3 has 17 amino acids. Germline CDR1 and CDR2: MNHNS and SASEGT. CDR3: CASSESQGNLAKNIQYF. In DNA form, the CDR3 reads TGTGCCAGCAGTGAATCCCAAGGGAACCTAGCCAAAAACATTCAGTACTTC.

This sequence joins TRBV10-3 and TRBJ2-3, with D maybe TRBD2 (7 bases). This CDR3 spans 21 amino acids. Trimming stripped 2 bases from V and 0 bases from J, with 27 bases between. Germline-derived CDR1 and CDR2 are ENHRY and SYGVKD. CDR3 nucleotides: TGTGCCATCAGTGAGCCGATGGGGGGGGGCCGGAGGTCTACTAGCACAGATACGCAGTATTTT. Translation gives CAISEPMGGGRRSTSTDTQYF.

The chain carries TRBV7-2 and TRBJ2-2; TRBD2 agrees at 7 bases. The CDR3 loop spans 16 amino acids. V lost 1 base to trimming and J lost 4 bases; unmatched junction nucleotides: 6. CDR1 and CDR2 (germline): SGHTA, FQGNSA. CDR3 sequence: CASSLVGGSATGELFF. The CDR3 DNA reads TGTGCCAGCAGCTTAGTTGGCGGGAGCGCCACCGGGGAGCTGTTTTTT.

This chain uses TRBV19 with TRBJ1-2, with TRBD1 as a possible D gene (6 bases). Germline CDR1 reads LNHDA; CDR2 reads SQIVND (reference sequence). The CDR3 is 13 amino acids. Trimming pared 4 bases from V and 7 bases from J, leaving 13 bases between. The CDR3 is CASSTTGKVGYTF. DNA for the CDR3: TGTGCCAGTAGTACGACAGGCAAGGTTGGCTACACCTTC.

The rearrangement joins TRBV19 to TRBJ1-1; D is unresolved. Germline loops: CDR1 LNHDA, CDR2 SQIVND (reference sequence). V gave up 3 bases and J gave up 10 bases, with 9 bases separating them. There are 11 residues in the CDR3. The CDR3 protein is CASSISGIAFF. In nucleotides, the CDR3 is TGTGCCAGTAGTATCTCGGGGATAGCTTTCTTT.

This chain links TRBV4-1 with TRBJ1-5; TRBD1 agrees at 8 bases. Germline loops: CDR1 MGHRA, CDR2 YSYEKL. This CDR3 spans 14 amino acids. With V trimmed by 1 base and J by 6 bases, 2 bases remained unmatched. The DNA of the CDR3 is TGCGCCAGCAGCCAAGCGACAGGGGCTCAGCCCCAGCATTTT. Its translation: CASSQATGAQPQHF.

The V gene is TRBV7-6, the J gene TRBJ1-4, with TRBD1 identical over 7 bases. J gave up 7 bases and V 0 bases, and 8 bases lay outside the gene matches. Germline V CDR1 and CDR2: SGHVS, FNYEAQ. This CDR3 has 16 amino acids. CDR3 in amino acids: CASSLADRTIIEKLFF. In nucleotides, the CDR3 is TGTGCCAGCAGCTTAGCGGACAGGACCATAATTGAAAAACTGTTTTTT.

V gene TRBV4-3 combines with J gene TRBJ2-7, with TRBD1 matching over 7 bases. J gave up 2 bases and V 1 base, and 8 bases lay outside the gene matches. The CDR3 sequence is 16 residues long. Germline loops: CDR1 LGHNA, CDR2 YSLEER. The CDR3 bases are TGCGCCAGCAGCCAAGGGGCCCGGGACAGTGCCTACGAGCAGTACTTC. Translation: CASSQGARDSAYEQYF.

The chain employs TRBV28 and TRBJ2-5; the match to TRBD1 covers 8 bases. With 3 bases clipped from V and 0 bases from J, the junction kept 6 bases outside the gene matches. The germline gives CDR1 MDHEN, CDR2 SYDVKM. This CDR3 region has 16 residues. The CDR3 sequence is CASSFRDRPYQETQYF. CDR3 DNA: TGTGCCAGCAGTTTCCGGGACAGGCCGTACCAAGAGACCCAGTACTTC.

The chain carries TRBV4-3 and TRBJ2-2; TRBD2 matches at 8 bases. The germline gives CDR1 LGHNA, CDR2 YSLEER. V gave up 0 bases and J gave up 6 bases; unmatched junction bases: 3. CDR3 length: 15 amino acids. CDR3 in DNA: TGCGCCAGCAGCCAAGAGAACGGGGGGGCCGGGGAGCTGTTTTTT. Translated: CASSQENGGAGELFF.

The chain has TRBV28 and TRBJ2-1; TRBD1 matches 11 bases. Per germline, CDR1 MDHEN and CDR2 SYDVKM. This CDR3 has 15 amino acids. The ends lost 6 bases at V and 6 bases at J; junction bases unmatched: 7. The CDR3 region is CASSTDRGPANEQFF. CDR3 nucleotides: TGTGCCAGCAGCACGGACAGGGGGCCCGCCAATGAGCAGTTCTTC.